Following are 24 T cell receptor beta chains from one sample sequenced in a study of blood T cell repertoires in COVID-19. Generated by immunoSEQ multiplex PCR, the TCRdb table keeps only in-frame clones and is missing some. The table has around 99,000 clones, about 87% seen once. The sequenced material came from peripheral blood. The source is a man aged 45-65 years with active or convalescent COVID-19.

This clone was seen only a few times. The genes are TRBV27 and TRBJ2-1; the match to TRBD2 covers 8 bases. The CDR3 totals 15 residues. Germline V gene data show CDR1 as MNHEY and CDR2 as SMNVEV (reference sequence). Trimming took 6 bases from V and 6 from J; bases not matched to a gene: 10. The CDR3 DNA is TGTGCCAGCAGAGCCGGACTAGCCCTGTCCAATGAGCAGTTCTTC. It yields the protein CASRAGLALSNEQFF.

This clone was detected once. The chain has TRBV9 and TRBJ2-7; 10 bases align to TRBD1. J gave up 4 bases and V 0 bases, and 4 bases lay outside the gene matches. Germline CDR1 and CDR2: SGDLS and YYNGEE. CDR3 length equals 15 residues. The CDR3 bases are TGTGCCAGCAGCGTAGAGGGACAGGGGTTTTACGAGCAGTACTTC. Translated: CASSVEGQGFYEQYF.

The chain combines TRBV3-1 (or the pseudogene TRBV3-2) with TRBJ2-1; 10 nucleotides agree with TRBD2. V shed 2 bases and J 7 bases; nucleotides not matched to a gene: 5. The CDR3 is made up of 15 amino acids. Germline V lookup: CDR1 LGHDT, CDR2 YNNKEL (reference sequence). The CDR3 region is CASSQSGRAENEQFF. The CDR3 nucleotides are TGTGCCAGCAGCCAAAGCGGGAGGGCCGAGAATGAGCAGTTCTTC.

CDR3 sequence: CASSPPDLGAYEQYF. CDR3 in DNA: TGTGCCAGCAGTCCCCCCGACTTGGGTGCCTACGAGCAGTACTTC. V usage is TRBV13 and J usage is TRBJ2-7; D ambiguous. This CDR3 region has 15 residues. V dropped 6 bases and J dropped 2 bases, with 17 bases sitting between them. The germline CDR1 and CDR2 sequences are PRHDT and FYEKMQ (reference sequence).

This clone was counted a single time. The J gene is TRBJ2-2, the V gene TRBV7-8, with 10 bases lining up with TRBD1. Germline CDR1 is SGHVS and CDR2 is FQNEAQ. This CDR3 has 14 residues. The V gene end was trimmed by 5 bases and the J gene end by 7 bases; junction bases not matched to a gene: 4. CDR3 sequence (DNA): TGTGCCAGCAGCAAGGGACAGGGGATCGGGGAGCTGTTTTTT. Translated, it gives CASSKGQGIGELFF. The complete variable domain, with remaining parts taken from reference TRBV7-8 and TRBJ2-2, reads GAGVSQSPRYKVAKRGQDVALRCDPISGHVSLFWYQQALGQGPEFLTYFQNEAQLDKSGLPSDRFFAERPEGSVSTLKIQRTQQEDSAVYLCASSKGQGIGELFFGEGSRLTVL.

This chain joins TRBV28 and TRBJ2-1, with 8 bases fitting TRBD2. With V trimmed by 3 bases and J by 0 bases, 7 bases remained unmatched. The CDR3 consists of 17 residues. The germline V gene has CDR1 MDHEN and CDR2 SYDVKM. CDR3: CASSFPSSGTSYNEQFF. The DNA for the CDR3 is TGTGCCAGCAGTTTCCCAAGTAGCGGGACCTCCTACAATGAGCAGTTCTTC.

This chain uses TRBV7-5 with TRBJ1-2; TRBD1 reflects the table's D call only, with no check against the DNA. TRBV7-5 is shown as a pseudogene. There are 14 residues in the CDR3. The CDR3 protein is CARRPRQVEDGYTF. CDR3 bases: TGTGCCAGAAGACCAAGACAGGTCGAGGATGGCTACACCTTC.

This chain links TRBV5-1 with TRBJ2-5; 9 nucleotides match TRBD1. Germline CDR1 SGHRS, CDR2 YFSETQ. After removal of 1 base from V and 1 base from J, the junction contained 11 bases not matched to a gene. This CDR3 spans 18 amino acids. CDR3 region: CASSLRTGANWGQETQYF. CDR3 bases: TGCGCCAGCAGCTTGCGGACAGGGGCCAATTGGGGCCAAGAGACCCAGTACTTC.

The chain uses TRBV28 and TRBJ2-5; 11 bases match TRBD2. The CDR3 is made up of 17 amino acids. Trimming cost V 6 bases and J 0 bases; bases outside gene matches: 9. Germline V gene sequence: CDR1 MDHEN, CDR2 SYDVKM. CDR3 nucleotides: TGTGCCAGCAGCTTCGGGAGGACTAGCGGGTACCAAGAGACCCAGTACTTC. Translated, it gives CASSFGRTSGYQETQYF.

The chain joins TRBV5-6 to TRBJ2-7; 7 nucleotides align to TRBD1. The CDR3 length is 15 residues. Germline V gene data show CDR1 as SGHDT and CDR2 as YYEEEE. The V and J ends lost 0 bases and 2 bases, in that order; junction bases with no gene match: 5. The CDR3, as DNA: TGTGCCAGCAGCTTGGCCCGGGACAGCCCCTACGAGCAGTACTTC. Translated: CASSLARDSPYEQYF.

The gene calls are TRBV27 and TRBJ1-1, with 9 bases fitting TRBD1. Germline V CDR1 and CDR2: MNHEY, SMNVEV (reference sequence). Trimming took 3 bases from V and 6 from J; bases not matched to a gene: 5. The length of the CDR3 is 14 residues. This chain's CDR3 is CASSLTGGLSEAFF. CDR3 DNA sequence: TGTGCCAGCAGTTTGACAGGGGGTTTGTCTGAAGCTTTCTTT.

CDR3 bases: TGTGCCACCAGCTCGTACTCGGAAAAACTGTTTTTT. Protein product: CATSSYSEKLFF. This chain joins TRBV15 and TRBJ1-4; D unclear. Germline CDR1 is LNHNV and CDR2 is YYDKDF (reference sequence). The CDR3 has 12 amino acids. Trimming removed 5 bases at V and 8 bases at J, with 9 bases between.

CDR3 loop: CASSIDIRTTSYEQYF. The CDR3 DNA is TGTGCCAGTAGTATAGATATAAGGACAACCTCCTACGAGCAGTACTTC. V usage is TRBV19 and J usage is TRBJ2-7, with D tentatively TRBD1 (5 bases). The V end lost 0 bases, the J end lost 0 bases, and 12 bases lay between the germline ends. The CDR3 has 16 residues. From germline, CDR1 is LNHDA and CDR2 SQIVND (reference sequence).

The V and J genes are TRBV7-2 and TRBJ1-1, with D tentatively TRBD1 (6 bases). The CDR3 covers 15 residues. V was pared by 5 bases and J by 4 bases, with 17 bases between. Germline V gene sequence: CDR1 SGHTA, CDR2 FQGNSA. The CDR3 nucleotides read TGTGCCAGCAGCCCGATTACAGGGATGTCCACTGAAGCTTTCTTT. Translating gives CASSPITGMSTEAFF.

The rearrangement joins TRBV30 to TRBJ1-2, with D possibly matching TRBD1 (5 bases). CDR3 length equals 11 residues. Trimming pared 3 bases from V and 7 bases from J, leaving 9 bases between. CDR1 and CDR2 from the germline V gene are GTSNPN and SVGIG (reference sequence). The CDR3 DNA sequence: TGTGCCTGGAGGTTCAGGGTTGGCTACACCTTC. Amino acids: CAWRFRVGYTF.

CDR3 sequence: CASSLGTGIEDIQYF. CDR3 sequence (DNA): TGTGCCAGCAGCCTTGGGACAGGGATTGAAGACATTCAGTACTTC. The chain uses TRBV3-1 (or the pseudogene TRBV3-2) and TRBJ2-4; 9 nucleotides line up with TRBD1. The CDR3 runs to 15 residues. Germline V lookup: CDR1 LGHDT, CDR2 YNNKEL (reference sequence). Unmatched junction bases numbered 9, after V lost 4 bases and J lost 8 bases.

The chain couples TRBV5-4 to TRBJ2-1, with a weak D call TRBD2 (6 bases). V was shortened by 2 bases and J by 10 bases, with 19 bases between the two germline ends. The germline V gene encodes CDR1 SGHNT and CDR2 YYREEE (reference sequence). This CDR3 is 15 amino acids long. The chain's CDR3 is CASSLGLAIHMEQFF. The DNA for the CDR3 is TGTGCCAGCAGCTTAGGGCTAGCGATACACATGGAGCAGTTCTTC.

The chain has TRBV7-2 and TRBJ2-2; D not resolved. The CDR3 length is 14 residues. CDR1 and CDR2 (germline): SGHTA, FQGNSA. V was shortened by 1 base and J by 4 bases, with 7 bases between the two germline ends. DNA for the CDR3: TGTGCCAGCAGCTTAGACTATTCCACCGGGGAGCTGTTTTTT. Translated, it gives CASSLDYSTGELFF. The full variable domain, completed using reference TRBV7-2 and TRBJ2-2, is GAGVSQSPSNKVTEKGKDVELRCDPISGHTALYWYRQSLGQGLEFLIYFQGNSAPDKSGLPSDRFSAERTGGSVSTLTIQRTQQEDSAVYLCASSLDYSTGELFFGEGSRLTVL.

The table lists this clone with a count of one. The chain carries TRBV3-1 (or the pseudogene TRBV3-2) and TRBJ2-7; 8 bases agree with TRBD2. CDR3 length: 13 residues. Losses at the gene ends were 4 bases for V and 9 bases for J; bases not matched to a gene: 8. Germline V CDR1 and CDR2: LGHDT, YNNKEL (reference sequence). This CDR3 reads CASSPTGTRGQYF. For the CDR3, the DNA is TGTGCCAGCAGCCCTACCGGGACTAGGGGGCAGTACTTC.

The chain has TRBV7-9 and TRBJ2-7, with a tentative D call TRBD1 (6 bases). CDR3 length: 14 residues. V lost 4 bases and J 0 bases, leaving 10 bases between the germline ends. Germline V gene sequence: CDR1 SEHNR, CDR2 FQNEAQ (reference sequence). CDR3 sequence reads: CASSSRQVSYEQYF. The CDR3 nucleotides are TGTGCCAGCAGCTCCAGACAGGTCTCCTACGAGCAGTACTTC.

The chain couples TRBV7-8 to TRBJ2-4, with a weak D call TRBD1 (6 bases). The length of the CDR3 is 22 residues. Germline assignment: CDR1 SGHVS and CDR2 FQNEAQ. Trimming pared 3 bases from V and 0 bases from J, leaving 30 bases between. The CDR3 DNA reads TGTGCCAGCAGCTTCTCGCCACTCGCCAGCCAACGACAGGCGGGAGCCAAAAACATTCAGTACTTC. Translating gives CASSFSPLASQRQAGAKNIQYF.

The chain employs TRBV5-1 and TRBJ1-1; D not resolved. This CDR3 has 14 residues. Looked up from germline, CDR1 is SGHRS and CDR2 is YFSETQ. The V end was cut by 0 bases, the J end by 11 bases, with 17 bases between. The CDR3 is CASSLDGGGITAFF. DNA of the CDR3: TGCGCCAGCAGCTTGGATGGCGGAGGCATTACGGCTTTCTTT.

This chain joins TRBV19 and TRBJ2-5, with a tentative D call TRBD2 (8 bases). The length of the CDR3 is 18 residues. Trimming took 5 bases from V and 5 from J, leaving 27 bases between them. From germline, CDR1 is LNHDA and CDR2 SQIVND (reference sequence). CDR3 residues: CASSGTGDPGTRGETQYF. DNA of the CDR3: TGTGCCAGTAGTGGTACAGGGGACCCCGGGACTAGGGGTGAGACCCAGTACTTC.

This chain connects TRBV3-1 (or the pseudogene TRBV3-2) to TRBJ2-1; TRBD1 aligns across 7 bases. The CDR3 covers 15 residues. Unmatched junction bases numbered 3, after V lost 3 bases and J lost 1 base. Germline values: CDR1 LGHDT, CDR2 YNNKEL (reference sequence). The CDR3 reads CASSHDRESYNEQFF. The CDR3 region has the DNA TGTGCCAGCAGCCATGACAGGGAGTCCTACAATGAGCAGTTCTTC.